The source of this T cell receptor (beta chain) is a study of cytomegalovirus exposure and HLA in healthy donors. Vbeta (60) and Jbeta (13) primers were used in the PCR. TCRdb keeps only in-frame clones here, not all; method: immunoSEQ multiplex PCR. Among 180,000 or so clones listed, around four fifths were seen once. Trimming pared 3 bases from V and 4 bases from J, leaving 13 bases between. Germline CDR1 reads SGDLS; CDR2 reads YYNGEE. This CDR3 contains 14 residues. To note about this clone: Antigen: not known.

Study conclusions and caveats: CMV serostatus was the sole immune exposure information available.

Sequenced input: PBMCs. The V and J genes are TRBV9 and TRBJ1-2, with D perhaps matching TRBD1 (6 bases). The sequence was collected from an older woman in good health and CMV-seropositive. CDR3: CASSAQDRSYGYTF. The CDR3 DNA is TGTGCCAGCAGCGCGCAGGACAGATCCTATGGCTACACCTTC.